The next 21 T cell receptor beta chains were all read from a single sample in a study of shared T cell receptors in the human thymus. Generated by immunoSEQ multiplex PCR, the TCRdb table keeps only in-frame clones and is missing some. The table records hundreds of thousands of clones, approximately 88% of them present only once. The same specimen was also included in a second study, on human thymus T cells.

The sequenced sample was thymocytes. The receptor source for this set is a boy in the first two years of life with a congenital heart defect.

This clone was observed a few times. The CDR3 coding sequence is TGTGCCAGCAGTGGCCGGACAGGCGACTACGAGCAGTACTTC. Translation gives CASSGRTGDYEQYF. The rearrangement joins TRBV6-1 to TRBJ2-7, with 7 bases matching TRBD1. This CDR3 comprises 14 residues. Trimming cost V 4 bases and J 3 bases; bases outside gene matches: 6. CDR1 and CDR2 (germline): MNHNS, SASEGT.

This chain connects TRBV7-6 to TRBJ2-5, with D unclear. Trimming removed 5 bases at V and 2 bases at J, with 15 bases between. This CDR3 has 15 amino acids. Per germline, CDR1 SGHVS and CDR2 FNYEAQ. DNA of the CDR3: TGTGCCAGCAGCCAGCCCGACACCCTTCAAGAGACCCAGTACTTC. Translated: CASSQPDTLQETQYF.

The V gene is TRBV6-6, the J gene TRBJ2-3; 11 nucleotides agree with TRBD2. Germline CDR1 and CDR2: MNHNY and SVGAGI (reference sequence). This CDR3 is 16 amino acids long. Unmatched junction bases numbered 7, after V lost 2 bases and J lost 6 bases. The CDR3 DNA is TGTGCCAGCAGTTACAGTAGCGGGAGGGCCGGGGATACGCAGTATTTT. Translation: CASSYSSGRAGDTQYF.

The J gene is TRBJ2-3, the V gene TRBV30, with TRBD2 as a possible D gene (6 bases). Germline assignment: CDR1 GTSNPN and CDR2 SVGIG (reference sequence). The CDR3 loop spans 16 amino acids. With 2 bases removed from V and 0 bases from J, the gap between germline ends came to 15 bases. CDR3 sequence reads: CAWSYGCGTSTDTQYF. CDR3 DNA sequence: TGTGCCTGGAGTTACGGTTGCGGGACGAGCACAGATACGCAGTATTTT.

The genes are TRBV21-1 and TRBJ2-1; the D call of TRBD1 is as the table states it, not checked on the DNA. TRBV21-1 is deemed a pseudogene. This CDR3 has 17 amino acids. This CDR3 is CASSNREDRGSYNEQFF. In DNA form, the CDR3 reads TGTGCCAGCAGCAATAGGGAGGACAGGGGCTCCTACAATGAGCAGTTCTTC.

The rearrangement joins TRBV18 to TRBJ2-7; 15 nucleotides agree with TRBD2. The germline V gene has CDR1 KGHSH and CDR2 LQKENI. The CDR3 is made up of 18 amino acids. Germline trimming cut 4 bases from V and 3 bases from J; bases unmatched to any gene: 10. CDR3 in amino acids: CASSLGLAGGPVLYEQYF. In nucleotides, the CDR3 is TGTGCCAGCTCACTTGGACTAGCGGGAGGGCCGGTACTCTACGAGCAGTACTTC. Based on the CDR3 plus reference TRBV18 and TRBJ2-7, the full variable domain is NAGVMQNPRHLVRRRGQEARLRCSPMKGHSHVYWYRQLPEEGLKFMVYLQKENIIDESGMPKERFSAEFPKEGPSILRIQQVVRGDSAAYFCASSLGLAGGPVLYEQYFGPGTRLTVT.

This clone was recorded once. The chain uses TRBV4-1 and TRBJ2-1; maybe TRBD2 (5 bases). V was pared by 4 bases and J by 4 bases, with 14 bases between. Germline CDR1 reads MGHRA; CDR2 reads YSYEKL. The CDR3 loop spans 15 amino acids. The CDR3 is CASSLSGPGYNEQFF. The DNA of the CDR3 is TGCGCCAGCAGCCTAAGCGGCCCCGGATACAATGAGCAGTTCTTC.

The rearrangement joins TRBV5-8 to TRBJ1-4; D unclear. Germline values: CDR1 SGHTS, CDR2 YDEGEE. V was cut by 3 bases and J by 8 bases, with 17 bases left in between. The CDR3 is 15 residues long. The CDR3 region has the DNA TGTGCCAGCAGCTCAGACATGAAACTAGGGGAAAAACTGTTTTTT. Amino acid sequence: CASSSDMKLGEKLFF.

The chain combines TRBV18 with TRBJ2-7; 7 bases match TRBD1. Germline CDR1 and CDR2: KGHSH and LQKENI. V lost 0 bases to trimming and J lost 1 base; unmatched junction nucleotides: 6. CDR3 length equals 16 residues. The CDR3 reads CASSPPTGQLSYEQYF. The CDR3 nucleotides are TGTGCCAGCTCACCACCTACGGGACAGCTTTCCTACGAGCAGTACTTC.

This clone has only a few counts. The chain carries TRBV5-4 and TRBJ2-7; no definite D call. V lost 4 bases and J 2 bases, leaving 13 bases between the germline ends. The germline V gene encodes CDR1 SGHNT and CDR2 YYREEE (reference sequence). This CDR3 has 14 amino acids. The CDR3 loop is CASSRRLSAYEQYF. In DNA, the CDR3 is TGTGCCAGCAGCCGTAGACTGTCAGCCTACGAGCAGTACTTC. Full variable domain (remainder filled in from reference TRBV5-4 and TRBJ2-7): ETGVTQSPTHLIKTRGQQVTLRCSSQSGHNTVSWYQQALGQGPQFIFQYYREEENGRGNFPPRFSGLQFPNYSSELNVNALELDDSALYLCASSRRLSAYEQYFGPGTRLTVT.

This clone was found once. V gene TRBV30 combines with J gene TRBJ2-1, with 9 bases aligning to TRBD2. The V and J ends lost 0 bases and 8 bases, in that order; junction bases with no gene match: 17. The CDR3 runs to 18 residues. The germline V gene has CDR1 GTSNPN and CDR2 SVGIG (reference sequence). For the CDR3, the DNA is TGTGCCTGGAGTGTACCAGGACCACCGGGACTAGCAGGCGATGAGCAGTTCTTC. It is translated as CAWSVPGPPGLAGDEQFF.

The V gene is TRBV5-6, the J gene TRBJ2-3; 10 bases match TRBD2. From germline, CDR1 is SGHDT and CDR2 YYEEEE. The CDR3 length is 16 residues. V shed 4 bases and J 3 bases; nucleotides not matched to a gene: 8. The CDR3 here is CASSPPASGRTDTQYF. CDR3 DNA sequence: TGTGCCAGCAGCCCCCCGGCTAGCGGGAGAACAGATACGCAGTATTTT.

The V call is TRBV4-1, the J call TRBJ1-2; a weak D match, TRBD1 (5 bases). Germline loops: CDR1 MGHRA, CDR2 YSYEKL. V was cut by 1 base and J by 5 bases, with 20 bases left in between. The CDR3 spans 17 residues. CDR3 amino acids: CASSQGVGGSPFYGYTF. In DNA form, the CDR3 reads TGCGCCAGCAGCCAAGGAGTCGGGGGTTCCCCTTTTTATGGCTACACCTTC.

This chain uses TRBV7-2 with TRBJ1-2, with TRBD1 identical over 7 bases. This CDR3 comprises 14 residues. The J segment lost 8 bases and the V segment lost 4 bases, leaving 10 bases of the junction unmatched. Per germline, CDR1 SGHTA and CDR2 FQGNSA. The CDR3 loop is CASSWREGARGYTF. The CDR3 DNA is TGTGCCAGCAGCTGGAGAGAGGGGGCGCGGGGCTACACCTTC.

The chain recombines TRBV25-1 with TRBJ2-1; D remains ambiguous. Germline lookup yields CDR1 MGHDK and CDR2 SYGVNS. This CDR3 has 13 residues. The V end was cut by 3 bases, the J end by 4 bases, with 7 bases between. CDR3 DNA sequence: TGTGCCAGCAGTGATTCGACTTACAATGAGCAGTTCTTC. It is translated as CASSDSTYNEQFF.

The rearrangement joins TRBV9 to TRBJ2-1; 8 positions agree with TRBD2. This CDR3 is 14 amino acids long. CDR1 and CDR2 from the germline V gene are SGDLS and YYNGEE. V lost 0 bases, J lost 7 bases, and 3 bases stayed unmatched. CDR3 in DNA: TGTGCCAGCAGCGTAGTGGGACTAGAGAATGAGCAGTTCTTC. This codes for CASSVVGLENEQFF. Variable domain in full (rest from reference TRBV9 and TRBJ2-1): DSGVTQTPKHLITATGQRVTLRCSPRSGDLSVYWYQQSLDQGLQFLIQYYNGEERAKGNILERFSAQQFPDLHSELNLSSLELGDSALYFCASSVVGLENEQFFGPGTRLTVL.

V is TRBV21-1 and J is TRBJ2-3; the DNA was not compared with TRBD2, the D call given in the table. TRBV21-1 is a pseudogene. The CDR3 spans 16 residues. CDR3 amino acids: CASSRSLAGSTDTQYF. The CDR3 bases are TGTGCCAGCAGCAGATCCCTAGCGGGGAGCACAGATACGCAGTATTTT.

This chain joins TRBV21-1 and TRBJ2-7; the D call TRBD2 from the table was never checked on the DNA. TRBV21-1 represents a pseudogene. This CDR3 has 17 amino acids. The CDR3 spells CASSKGGVGTRGSEQYF. The DNA for the CDR3 is TGTGCCAGCAGCAAAGGGGGGGTAGGGACTAGGGGATCAGAGCAGTACTTC.

This CDR3 reads CASTGIGYEQYF. The CDR3 DNA is TGTGCCAGCACCGGGATTGGGTACGAGCAGTACTTC. This sequence joins TRBV27 and TRBJ2-7, with D possibly TRBD2 on 5 matching bases. Trimming pared 7 bases from V and 4 bases from J, leaving 11 bases between. The V gene's germline CDR1 is MNHEY and CDR2 SMNVEV (reference sequence). This CDR3 spans 12 amino acids.

This sequence joins TRBV5-1 and TRBJ2-7; 10 bases agree with TRBD2. The CDR3 runs to 17 residues. Trimming cost V 2 bases and J 2 bases; bases outside gene matches: 10. Germline V CDR1 and CDR2: SGHRS, YFSETQ. CDR3 amino acids: CASSFPSSSGSTYEQYF. As DNA, the CDR3 is TGCGCCAGCAGCTTTCCCTCTTCTAGCGGGAGCACCTACGAGCAGTACTTC.

The chain employs TRBV4-1 and TRBJ2-2; a possible D gene is TRBD2 (5 bases). V lost 4 bases and J lost 7, with 13 bases in between. This CDR3 has 14 residues. CDR1 MGHRA and CDR2 YSYEKL come from the germline V gene. CDR3 sequence (DNA): TGCGCCAGCAGCCTAGTAGGAGGTCACGGGGAGCTGTTTTTT. It specifies CASSLVGGHGELFF.